There are a few counts of the clone carrying this TCR beta chain. Molecular barcoding with unique molecular identifiers was used for the TCRbeta library. TCRdb re-called the PCR reads through MiXCR, storing one row per CDR3 protein. The sample has 150,000 to 250,000 distinct CDR3 sequences, roughly 15% seen once. CDR3 length equals 15 residues. V was clipped by 4 bases and J by 8 bases, with 20 bases between them. Germline V gene lookup returns CDR1 SEHNR and CDR2 FQNEAQ (reference sequence). These data come from a study of T-cell reconstitution after alpha-beta-depleted transplantation in children. This specimen consisted of PBMCs from the stem cell graft donor, obtained from the stem cell graft. This clonotype was obtained from a human donor who donated a stem cell graft to a child with acute lymphoblastic leukemia. The V and J genes are TRBV7-9 and TRBJ1-1, with D unresolved. CDR3 amino acids: CASSSDAILVVEAFF. The CDR3 DNA reads TGTGCCAGCAGCTCGGACGCTATCTTGGTGGTAGAAGCTTTCTTT.